These 22 T cell receptor beta chains were sequenced from one sample in a study of blood T cell repertoires in COVID-19. Method: immunoSEQ multiplex PCR; TCRdb's copy keeps in-frame clones and lacks some. Here the sample spans about 46,000 clones, approximately 82% being singletons. The sequencing input was peripheral blood. The receptors derive from an elderly woman with acute or convalescent COVID-19.

The V gene is TRBV5-1, the J gene TRBJ2-3; 16 nucleotides line up with TRBD2. The CDR3 is made up of 17 amino acids. Germline V gives CDR1 SGHRS, CDR2 YFSETQ. With V trimmed by 4 bases and J by 5 bases, 7 bases remained unmatched. This chain's CDR3 is CASSGGTSGGALDTQYF. DNA of the CDR3: TGCGCCAGCAGCGGCGGGACTAGCGGGGGGGCCTTAGATACGCAGTATTTT.

The chain is built from TRBV14 and TRBJ2-7; D remains unclear. This CDR3 contains 11 residues. V lost 1 base, J lost 4 bases, and 2 bases lay in between. Germline assignment: CDR1 SGHDN and CDR2 FVKESK. The CDR3 DNA follows: TGTGCCAGCAGCCAAGCATACGAGCAGTACTTC. Protein product: CASSQAYEQYF.

The chain joins TRBV7-8 to TRBJ1-4; possibly TRBD1 for D (5 bases). Germline V gene data show CDR1 as SGHVS and CDR2 as FQNEAQ. Trimming left V 1 base short and J 8 bases short, with 14 bases between. CDR3 length: 15 residues. Here the CDR3 DNA reads TGTGCCAGCAGCTTAGGAGGGAGGGGTCGGGAAAAACTGTTTTTT. Protein sequence: CASSLGGRGREKLFF. Together with reference TRBV7-8 and TRBJ1-4, the CDR3 gives the full variable domain: GAGVSQSPRYKVAKRGQDVALRCDPISGHVSLFWYQQALGQGPEFLTYFQNEAQLDKSGLPSDRFFAERPEGSVSTLKIQRTQQEDSAVYLCASSLGGRGREKLFFGSGTQLSVL.

This sequence joins TRBV7-2 and TRBJ1-2, with D unresolved. The CDR3 sequence is 13 residues long. Germline V lookup: CDR1 SGHTA, CDR2 FQGNSA. V was shortened by 7 bases and J by 4 bases, with 13 bases between the two germline ends. In DNA, the CDR3 is TGTGCCAGCAACGCTGGGAGAGGCTATGGCTACACCTTC. Translating it yields CASNAGRGYGYTF. The full variable domain, its missing parts supplied by reference TRBV7-2 and TRBJ1-2, is GAGVSQSPSNKVTEKGKDVELRCDPISGHTALYWYRQSLGQGLEFLIYFQGNSAPDKSGLPSDRFSAERTGGSVSTLTIQRTQQEDSAVYLCASNAGRGYGYTFGSGTRLTVV.

The genes are TRBV19 and TRBJ1-5; 7 bases are a match to TRBD1. CDR3 length equals 14 residues. CDR1 LNHDA and CDR2 SQIVND come from the germline V gene (reference sequence). With 6 bases clipped from V and 5 bases from J, the junction kept 7 bases outside the gene matches. CDR3 nucleotide sequence: TGTGCCAGTAGCCGGACAGGACTGGATCAGCCCCAGCATTTT. Translated, it gives CASSRTGLDQPQHF.

V and J are TRBV30 and TRBJ1-3; D uncertain. The length of the CDR3 is 16 residues. V lost 3 bases, J lost 1 base, and 16 bases lay in between. The germline V gene has CDR1 GTSNPN and CDR2 SVGIG (reference sequence). The chain's CDR3 is CAWRYPWASSGNTIYF. DNA of the CDR3: TGTGCCTGGAGATACCCCTGGGCGAGTTCTGGAAACACCATATATTTT.

This clone was counted between two and nine times. This rearrangement joins TRBV19 to TRBJ1-4; 9 bases fit TRBD1. The CDR3 loop spans 13 amino acids. J was trimmed by 6 bases and V by 9 bases; bases with no gene match: 5. CDR1 and CDR2 from the germline V gene are LNHDA and SQIVND (reference sequence). Written as DNA, the CDR3 is TGTGCCAGCTCGGGACAGGGTCATGAAAAACTGTTTTTT. The encoded protein is CASSGQGHEKLFF.

V and J are TRBV5-1 and TRBJ2-1; D remains unclear. Trimming shortened V by 0 bases and J by 2 bases, and 9 bases separated the two germline ends. Germline loops: CDR1 SGHRS, CDR2 YFSETQ. The CDR3 is made up of 15 amino acids. For the CDR3, the DNA is TGCGCCAGCAGCTTGGTGGCGGAAACCTACAATGAGCAGTTCTTC. It specifies CASSLVAETYNEQFF.

V gene TRBV9 combines with J gene TRBJ1-1; weak D call: TRBD1 (6 bases). V was clipped by 4 bases and J by 1 base, with 11 bases between them. The CDR3 is made up of 14 amino acids. Per germline, CDR1 SGDLS and CDR2 YYNGEE. The CDR3 protein is CASSPPRGNTEAFF. The CDR3 nucleotides are TGTGCCAGCAGCCCTCCCAGGGGGAACACTGAAGCTTTCTTT.

This clone was counted between two and nine times. The V and J genes are TRBV14 and TRBJ2-7, with 10 bases lining up with TRBD1. The trim removed 0 bases at V and 2 bases at J, leaving 10 bases unmatched. The V gene's germline CDR1 is SGHDN and CDR2 FVKESK. CDR3 length: 18 residues. This chain's CDR3 is CASSQEFYIGQGAYEQYF. CDR3 DNA: TGTGCCAGCAGCCAAGAGTTCTACATAGGACAGGGGGCCTACGAGCAGTACTTC.

The chain has TRBV12-2 and TRBJ1-3. TRBV12-2 is noted as a pseudogene. This CDR3 region has 16 residues. CDR3 protein: CASRLAKRSSGNTIYF. Written as DNA, the CDR3 is TGTGCAAGTCGCTTAGCAAAGAGGAGCTCTGGAAACACCATATATTTT.

The chain links TRBV20-1 to TRBJ1-2, with D maybe TRBD1 (6 bases). This CDR3 is built from 12 residues. Trimming shortened V by 3 bases and J by 2 bases, and 7 bases separated the two germline ends. Germline-derived CDR1 and CDR2 are DFQATT and SNEGSKA (reference sequence). DNA for the CDR3: TGCAGTGCTAGTAGGGGGAACTATGGCTACACCTTC. Translation: CSASRGNYGYTF.

The chain employs TRBV5-8 and TRBJ1-4; 9 bases agree with TRBD1. V lost 4 bases to trimming and J lost 7 bases; unmatched junction nucleotides: 5. The length of the CDR3 is 14 residues. Germline CDR1 SGHTS, CDR2 YDEGEE. The DNA for the CDR3 is TGTGCCAGCAGCCGGGACAGGGATGGTGAAAAACTGTTTTTT. It specifies CASSRDRDGEKLFF.

This sequence joins TRBV3-1 (or the pseudogene TRBV3-2) and TRBJ2-1; weak D call: TRBD1 (5 bases). Trimming shortened V by 0 bases and J by 12 bases, and 18 bases separated the two germline ends. Germline V lookup: CDR1 LGHDT, CDR2 YNNKEL (reference sequence). The CDR3 contains 15 residues. The CDR3 reads CASSQDRGYLRGQFF. CDR3 DNA sequence: TGTGCCAGCAGCCAAGATCGAGGCTACCTAAGGGGGCAGTTCTTC.

This clone was observed once. The rearrangement links TRBV30 to TRBJ1-6; D remains unclear. This CDR3 has 15 amino acids. Germline V lookup: CDR1 GTSNPN, CDR2 SVGIG (reference sequence). Trimming stripped 2 bases from V and 7 bases from J, with 15 bases between. CDR3 region: CAWSSEAITNSPLHF. CDR3 sequence (DNA): TGTGCCTGGAGTAGTGAGGCTATTACAAATTCACCCCTCCACTTT.

The J gene is TRBJ2-3, the V gene TRBV14, with 10 bases fitting TRBD1. The CDR3 contains 16 residues. Germline V gene sequence: CDR1 SGHDN, CDR2 FVKESK. Germline trimming cut 4 bases from V and 1 base from J; bases unmatched to any gene: 5. CDR3: CASSPRQGAGTDTQYF. The CDR3 DNA reads as TGTGCCAGCAGCCCACGACAGGGGGCTGGCACAGATACGCAGTATTTT.

This clone was found a few times. The chain carries TRBV5-1 and TRBJ1-1; D gene uncertain. The CDR3 is 15 amino acids. V lost 0 bases and J 0 bases, leaving 9 bases between the germline ends. Germline V gives CDR1 SGHRS, CDR2 YFSETQ. CDR3 nucleotides: TGCGCCAGCAGCTTGGTAACAGATATGAACACTGAAGCTTTCTTT. It encodes CASSLVTDMNTEAFF.

This clone came up a few times. The genes are TRBV19 and TRBJ1-2, with D possibly matching TRBD1 (5 bases). From germline, CDR1 is LNHDA and CDR2 SQIVND (reference sequence). Trimming removed 3 bases from V and 7 bases from J, with 12 bases in between. The CDR3 contains 13 residues. CDR3 DNA: TGTGCCAGTAGTATCAATGGCGGGACTGGCTACACCTTC. Protein product: CASSINGGTGYTF. The entire variable domain, with the rest obtained from reference TRBV19 and TRBJ1-2, is as follows: DGGITQSPKYLFRKEGQNVTLSCEQNLNHDAMYWYRQDPGQGLRLIYYSQIVNDFQKGDIAEGYSVSREKKESFPLTVTSAQKNPTAFYLCASSINGGTGYTFGSGTRLTVV.

V is TRBV30 and J is TRBJ2-3; a weak D match, TRBD2 (7 bases). CDR3 length: 16 residues. V was trimmed by 2 bases and J by 1 base, leaving 16 bases between them. Germline lookup yields CDR1 GTSNPN and CDR2 SVGIG (reference sequence). The CDR3 loop reads CAWSPGVRGRTDTQYF. CDR3 nucleotides: TGTGCCTGGAGTCCAGGGGTGCGGGGGCGCACAGATACGCAGTATTTT.

The V call is TRBV12-3 or TRBV12-4, the J call TRBJ1-1; possible D gene TRBD1, 6 bases. The ends were cut back, 6 bases at V and 4 bases at J, with 9 bases in the middle. The CDR3 runs to 12 residues. The CDR3 region has the DNA TGTGCCAGCAGGCGGACAGTCACTGAAGCTTTCTTT. Translation gives CASRRTVTEAFF.

V and J are TRBV3-1 (or the pseudogene TRBV3-2) and TRBJ1-5; weak D call: TRBD1 (6 bases). This CDR3 has 14 amino acids. Germline V gene data show CDR1 as LGHDT and CDR2 as YNNKEL (reference sequence). Trimming cost V 4 bases and J 1 base, with 8 bases left between them. CDR3 protein: CASSLTGSNQPQHF. The DNA of the CDR3 is TGTGCCAGCAGCCTTACAGGGAGCAATCAGCCCCAGCATTTT.

The chain joins TRBV2 to TRBJ1-6; the D gene is possibly TRBD1 (5 bases). CDR3 length equals 13 residues. CDR1 and CDR2 from the germline V gene are SNHLY and FYNNEI. The V and J ends lost 8 bases and 7 bases respectively, with 12 bases between them. The CDR3 loop is CASCGAPNSPLHF. In DNA form, the CDR3 reads TGTGCCAGCTGCGGGGCACCAAATTCACCCCTCCACTTT.